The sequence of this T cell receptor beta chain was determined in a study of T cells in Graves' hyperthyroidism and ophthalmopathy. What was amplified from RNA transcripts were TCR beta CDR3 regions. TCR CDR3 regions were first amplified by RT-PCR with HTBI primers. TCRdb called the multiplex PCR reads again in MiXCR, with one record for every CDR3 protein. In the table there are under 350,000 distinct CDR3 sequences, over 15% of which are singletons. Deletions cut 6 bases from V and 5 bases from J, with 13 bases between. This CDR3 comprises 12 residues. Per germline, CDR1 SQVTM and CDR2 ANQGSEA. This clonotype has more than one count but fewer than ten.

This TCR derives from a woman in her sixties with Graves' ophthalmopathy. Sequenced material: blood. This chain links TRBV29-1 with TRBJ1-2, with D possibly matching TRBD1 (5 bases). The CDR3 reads CSVRQSAYGYTF. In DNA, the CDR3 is TGCAGCGTAAGACAGTCAGCTTATGGCTACACCTTC.